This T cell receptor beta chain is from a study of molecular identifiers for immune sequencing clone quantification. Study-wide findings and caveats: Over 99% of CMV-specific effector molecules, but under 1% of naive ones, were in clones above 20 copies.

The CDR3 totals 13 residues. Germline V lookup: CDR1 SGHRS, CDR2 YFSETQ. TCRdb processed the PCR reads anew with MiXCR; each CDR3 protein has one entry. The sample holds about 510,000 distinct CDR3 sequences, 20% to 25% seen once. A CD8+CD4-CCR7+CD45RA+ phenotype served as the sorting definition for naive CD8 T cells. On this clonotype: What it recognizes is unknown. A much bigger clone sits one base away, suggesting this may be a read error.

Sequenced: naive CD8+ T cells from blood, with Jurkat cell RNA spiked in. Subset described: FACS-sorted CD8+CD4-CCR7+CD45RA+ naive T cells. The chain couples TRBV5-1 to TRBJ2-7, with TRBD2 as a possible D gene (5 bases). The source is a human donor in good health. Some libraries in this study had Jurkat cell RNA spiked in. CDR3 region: CASSPEVANELYF. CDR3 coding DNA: TGCGCCAGCAGCCCGGAGGTAGCGAACGAGCTGTACTTC.